This TCR beta chain was observed in a study of cytomegalovirus exposure and HLA in healthy donors. Between the trimmed V and J ends, which lost 1 base and 2 bases, there was a span of 10 bases. CDR3 length equals 14 residues. Per germline, CDR1 SQVTM and CDR2 ANQGSEA. PCR employed 60 Vbeta and 13 Jbeta primers. The data were produced by immunoSEQ multiplex PCR, yet TCRdb's version contains in-frame clones alone and is incomplete. This sample carries 150,000 to 180,000 clones, 70% to 80% of them seen once, and the ten largest clones take over 6%. The TCR comes from a man aged 25-45 years in good health and CMV-seropositive. Sequenced: PBMCs. This chain connects TRBV29-1 to TRBJ2-3, with D uncertain. CDR3 region: CSVEGSLLTDTQYF. CDR3 DNA: TGCAGCGTTGAAGGCTCCCTACTCACAGATACGCAGTATTTT.